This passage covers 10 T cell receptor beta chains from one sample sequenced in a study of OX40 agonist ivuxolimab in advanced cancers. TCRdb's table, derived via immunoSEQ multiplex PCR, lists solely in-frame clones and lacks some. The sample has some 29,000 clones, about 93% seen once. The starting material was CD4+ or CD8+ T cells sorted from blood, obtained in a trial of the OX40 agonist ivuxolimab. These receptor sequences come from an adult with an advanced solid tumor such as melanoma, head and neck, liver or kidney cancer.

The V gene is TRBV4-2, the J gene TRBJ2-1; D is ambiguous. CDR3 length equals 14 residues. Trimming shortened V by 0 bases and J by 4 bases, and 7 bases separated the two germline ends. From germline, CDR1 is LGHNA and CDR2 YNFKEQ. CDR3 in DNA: TGTGCCAGCAGCCAAGAGAACGGTTACAATGAGCAGTTCTTC. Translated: CASSQENGYNEQFF.

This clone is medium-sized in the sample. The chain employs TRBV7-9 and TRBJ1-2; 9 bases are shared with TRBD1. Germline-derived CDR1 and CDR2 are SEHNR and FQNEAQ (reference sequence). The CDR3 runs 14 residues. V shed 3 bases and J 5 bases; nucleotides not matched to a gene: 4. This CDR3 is CASSFGTGIYGYTF. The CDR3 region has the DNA TGTGCCAGCAGCTTTGGGACAGGGATTTATGGCTACACCTTC.

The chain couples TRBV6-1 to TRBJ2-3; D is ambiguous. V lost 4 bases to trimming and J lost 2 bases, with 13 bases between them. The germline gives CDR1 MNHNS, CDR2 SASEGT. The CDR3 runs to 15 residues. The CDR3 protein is CASSGPPTHTDTQYF. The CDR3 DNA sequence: TGTGCCAGCAGTGGCCCTCCAACTCACACAGATACGCAGTATTTT.

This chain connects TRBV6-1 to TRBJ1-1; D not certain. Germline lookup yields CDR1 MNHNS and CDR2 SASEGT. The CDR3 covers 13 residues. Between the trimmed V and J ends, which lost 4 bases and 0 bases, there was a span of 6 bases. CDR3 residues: CASSGKLNTEAFF. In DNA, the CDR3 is TGTGCCAGCAGTGGGAAGTTGAACACTGAAGCTTTCTTT.

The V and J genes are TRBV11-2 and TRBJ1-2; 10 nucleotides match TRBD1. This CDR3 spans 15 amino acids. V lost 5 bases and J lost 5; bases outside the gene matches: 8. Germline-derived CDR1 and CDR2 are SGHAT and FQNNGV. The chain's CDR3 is CASSHPGQGSYGYTF. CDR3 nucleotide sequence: TGTGCCAGCAGCCACCCGGGACAGGGGTCTTATGGCTACACCTTC.

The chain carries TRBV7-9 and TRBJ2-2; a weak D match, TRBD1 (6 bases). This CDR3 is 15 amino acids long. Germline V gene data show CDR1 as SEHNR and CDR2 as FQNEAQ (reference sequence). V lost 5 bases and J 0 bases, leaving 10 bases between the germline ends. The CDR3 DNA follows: TGTGCCAGCAGCCGGACAGACACGAACACCGGGGAGCTGTTTTTT. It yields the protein CASSRTDTNTGELFF.

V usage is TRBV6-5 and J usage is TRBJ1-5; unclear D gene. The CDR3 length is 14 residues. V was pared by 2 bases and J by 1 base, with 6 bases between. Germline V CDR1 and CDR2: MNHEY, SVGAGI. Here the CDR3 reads CASSYTGSNQPQHF. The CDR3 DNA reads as TGTGCCAGCAGTTACACGGGAAGCAATCAGCCCCAGCATTTT.

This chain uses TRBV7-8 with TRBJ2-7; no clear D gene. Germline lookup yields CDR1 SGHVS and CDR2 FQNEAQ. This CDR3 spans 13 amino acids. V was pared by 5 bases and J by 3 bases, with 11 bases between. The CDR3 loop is CASSPSTVYEQYF. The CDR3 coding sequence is TGTGCCAGCAGCCCCTCAACTGTCTACGAGCAGTACTTC.

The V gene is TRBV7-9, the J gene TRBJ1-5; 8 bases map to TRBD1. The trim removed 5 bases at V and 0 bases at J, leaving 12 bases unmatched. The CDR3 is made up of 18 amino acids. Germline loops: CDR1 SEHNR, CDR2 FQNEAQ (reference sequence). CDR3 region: CASSAGQGKSYSNQPQHF. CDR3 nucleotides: TGTGCCAGCAGCGCTGGACAGGGAAAGAGTTATAGCAATCAGCCCCAGCATTTT.

The CDR3 DNA follows: TGTGCCAGCAGCGTACAGGGGTCGGGGGAGACCCAGTACTTC. Translation gives CASSVQGSGETQYF. The rearrangement links TRBV9 to TRBJ2-5; D might be TRBD1 (6 bases). The CDR3 loop spans 14 amino acids. The germline gives CDR1 SGDLS, CDR2 YYNGEE. Trimming removed 1 base at V and 5 bases at J, with 12 bases between. The full variable domain, with the rest looked up from reference TRBV9 and TRBJ2-5, is DSGVTQTPKHLITATGQRVTLRCSPRSGDLSVYWYQQSLDQGLQFLIQYYNGEERAKGNILERFSAQQFPDLHSELNLSSLELGDSALYFCASSVQGSGETQYFGPGTRLLVL.